The present T cell receptor beta chain was sequenced within a study of T cell responses to AZD1222 COVID-19 vaccine. General observations from the study: Two AZD1222 doses significantly raised spike-specific TCR breadth and depth over controls. A reported finding is that nearly half of spike-specific TCRs target unmutated variant regions. Spike-spanning, vaccine-associated CD4 TCRs were dominant at 160-218 and 743-854.

Remarks on this clone: Its specificity is not known.

Repertoires were generated with immunoSEQ multiplex PCR, while TCRdb's copy carries only in-frame clones and drops some. Altogether 90,000 to 120,000 clones are present, about 90% being singletons, with the ten largest covering 4.5% to 5.5%. The CDR3 length is 15 residues. Germline V gives CDR1 KGHSH, CDR2 LQKENI. V lost 0 bases to trimming and J lost 8 bases, with 14 bases between them. It was second doses at about 4 or about 12 weeks that were pooled. The receptor was derived from an adult who received the AZD1222 COVID-19 vaccine. The sequencing here drew on peripheral blood, taken 28 days after the second AZD1222 dose. The chain joins TRBV18 to TRBJ2-1; possibly TRBD2 for D (5 bases). This CDR3 is CASSPPSAGGYEQFF. The CDR3 DNA reads as TGTGCCAGCTCACCACCCAGCGCGGGTGGTTATGAGCAGTTCTTC.